The source of this T cell receptor (beta chain) is a study of cytomegalovirus exposure and HLA in healthy donors. At the level of the study: The 120 validation repertoires used the same platform as the approximately 670 first-cohort repertoires (as reported by a later analysis). General study results and limits: The study labeled approximately 150 TCR beta chains cytomegalovirus-associated. Reportedly, cytomegalovirus status was diagnosed with high sensitivity and specificity.

The germline CDR1 and CDR2 sequences are LGHNA and YSLEER. The CDR3 totals 16 residues. V was pared by 1 base and J by 0 bases, with 13 bases between. Using immunoSEQ multiplex PCR, the repertoire was profiled, and TCRdb retains in-frame clones only, with some absent. The sample comprises about 330,000 clones, around 90% of which are singletons, and about 1% rests with the top ten. In regard to this clone: Antigen unknown.

The donors were members of the validation cohort, which comprised around 110 subjects and was separate from the first cohort of 666 subjects. The source is a woman under 40 in good health and CMV-seropositive. Sequenced sample: PBMCs. The chain is built from TRBV4-3 and TRBJ2-7; weak D call: TRBD2 (6 bases). CDR3 amino acids: CASSQGEARDSYEQYF. The CDR3, as DNA: TGCGCCAGCAGCCAAGGTGAAGCGCGGGACTCCTACGAGCAGTACTTC.